This record looks at one T cell receptor (beta chain) sequence and its context. Antigen unknown. These data come from a study of T cell responses to AZD1222 COVID-19 vaccine. Study results and caveats: Within unmutated variant regions lay the reported targets of nearly half of spike-specific TCRs. Just a handful of AZD1222 recipients tested seropositive at baseline.

The CDR3 length is 15 residues. V was cut by 0 bases and J by 0 bases, with 8 bases left in between. Germline-derived CDR1 and CDR2 are KGHSH and LQKENI. Sequencing was performed with immunoSEQ multiplex PCR; in TCRdb, only in-frame clones are kept and a portion is missing. The data contain 150,000 to 200,000 clones, 90% of them seen just once; the ten biggest clones take up roughly 6%. Sequences were derived from peripheral blood, sampled 28 days after the second AZD1222 dose. The rearrangement uses TRBV18 and TRBJ2-5, with D possibly being TRBD1 (6 bases). This receptor was obtained from an adult who received the AZD1222 COVID-19 vaccine. The DNA for the CDR3 is TGTGCCAGCTCACCACCCGGACAGTACCAAGAGACCCAGTACTTC. This sequence encodes CASSPPGQYQETQYF.